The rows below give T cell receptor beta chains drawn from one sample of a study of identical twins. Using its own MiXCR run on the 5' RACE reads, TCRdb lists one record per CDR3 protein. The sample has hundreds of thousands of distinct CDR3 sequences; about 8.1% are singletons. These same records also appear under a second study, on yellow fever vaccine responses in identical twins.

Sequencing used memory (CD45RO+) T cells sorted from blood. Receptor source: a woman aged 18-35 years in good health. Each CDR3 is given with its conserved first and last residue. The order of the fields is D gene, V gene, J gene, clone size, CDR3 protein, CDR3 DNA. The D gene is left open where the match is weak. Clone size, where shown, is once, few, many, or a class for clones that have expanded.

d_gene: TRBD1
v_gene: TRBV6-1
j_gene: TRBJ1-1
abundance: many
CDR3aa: CASRGDRANTEAFF
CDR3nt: TGTGCCAGCAGAGGGGACAGGGCGAACACTGAAGCTTTCTTT

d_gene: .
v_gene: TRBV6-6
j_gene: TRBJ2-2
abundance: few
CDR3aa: CASRPPDTGELFF
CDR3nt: TGTGCCAGCAGGCCACCGGACACCGGGGAGCTGTTTTTT

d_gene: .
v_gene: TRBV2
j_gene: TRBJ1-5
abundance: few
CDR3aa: CASRVGISGNQPQHF
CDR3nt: TGTGCCAGCAGGGTGGGGATCAGCGGCAATCAGCCCCAGCATTTT

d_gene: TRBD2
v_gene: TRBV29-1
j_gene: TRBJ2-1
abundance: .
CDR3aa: CSGRLAGDSYNEQFF
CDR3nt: TGCAGCGGAAGACTAGCGGGAGACTCCTACAATGAGCAGTTCTTC

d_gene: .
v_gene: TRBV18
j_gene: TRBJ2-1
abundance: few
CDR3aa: CASQTGTDNEQFF
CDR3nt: TGTGCCAGCCAAACCGGGACGGATAATGAGCAGTTCTTC

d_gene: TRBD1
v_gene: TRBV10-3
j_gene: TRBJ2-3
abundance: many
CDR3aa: CAIKGAFSTDTQYF
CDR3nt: TGTGCCATCAAGGGGGCCTTCAGCACAGATACGCAGTATTTT

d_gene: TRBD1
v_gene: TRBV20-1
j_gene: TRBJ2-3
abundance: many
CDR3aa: CSARARDRAALTDTQYF
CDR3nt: TGCAGTGCTAGAGCCCGAGACAGGGCGGCCCTCACAGATACGCAGTATTTT

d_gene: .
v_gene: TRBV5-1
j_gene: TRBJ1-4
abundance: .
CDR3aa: CASGPQGATNEKLFF
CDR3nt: TGCGCCAGCGGACCTCAGGGTGCAACTAATGAAAAACTGTTTTTT

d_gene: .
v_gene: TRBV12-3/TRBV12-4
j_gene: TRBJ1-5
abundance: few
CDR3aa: CASSWSSNQPQHF
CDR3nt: TGTGCCAGCTCGTGGAGTAGCAATCAGCCCCAGCATTTT

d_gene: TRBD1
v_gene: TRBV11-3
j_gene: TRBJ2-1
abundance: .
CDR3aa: CASSPRGLGEQFF
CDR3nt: TGTGCCAGCAGCCCCAGGGGGTTGGGTGAGCAGTTCTTC

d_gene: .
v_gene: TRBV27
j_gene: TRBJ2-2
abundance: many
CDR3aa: CASSSDTGELFF
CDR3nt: TGTGCCAGCAGTAGTGACACCGGGGAGCTGTTTTTT

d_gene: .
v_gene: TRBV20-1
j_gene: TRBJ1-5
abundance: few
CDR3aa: CSAPRTGTYQPQHF
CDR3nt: TGCAGTGCTCCCAGGACGGGGACCTATCAGCCCCAGCATTTT

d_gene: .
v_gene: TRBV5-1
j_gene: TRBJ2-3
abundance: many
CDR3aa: CASSLGGRTDTQYF
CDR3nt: TGCGCCAGCAGCTTGGGAGGGCGGACAGATACGCAGTATTTT

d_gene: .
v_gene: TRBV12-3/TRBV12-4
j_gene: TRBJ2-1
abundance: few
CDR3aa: CASSYGVAGNEQFF
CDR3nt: TGTGCCAGCAGTTACGGAGTCGCCGGCAATGAGCAGTTCTTC

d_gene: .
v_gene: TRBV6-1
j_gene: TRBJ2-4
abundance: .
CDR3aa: CASSEASGNIQYF
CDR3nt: TGTGCCAGCAGTGAAGCGAGCGGAAACATTCAGTACTTC

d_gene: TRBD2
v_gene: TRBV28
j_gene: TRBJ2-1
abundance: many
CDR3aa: CASSPTRLAGGTYNEQFF
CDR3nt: TGTGCCAGCAGCCCCACGAGGCTAGCGGGAGGGACTTACAATGAGCAGTTCTTC

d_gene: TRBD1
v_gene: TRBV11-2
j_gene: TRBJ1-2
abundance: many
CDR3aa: CASTVRDSNYGYTF
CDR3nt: TGTGCCAGCACCGTCCGGGACAGTAACTATGGCTACACCTTC

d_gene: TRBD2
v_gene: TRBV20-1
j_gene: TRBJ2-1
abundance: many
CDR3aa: CSARAQRELHEQFF
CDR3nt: TGCAGTGCTAGAGCCCAGCGGGAATTACATGAGCAGTTCTTC

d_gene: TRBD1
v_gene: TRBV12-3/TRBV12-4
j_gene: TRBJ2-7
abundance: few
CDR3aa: CASSNDRVHEQYF
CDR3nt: TGTGCCAGCAGCAACGACAGGGTCCACGAGCAGTACTTC

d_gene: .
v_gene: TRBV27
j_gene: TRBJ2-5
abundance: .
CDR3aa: CASRINSGVSWETQYF
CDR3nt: TGTGCCAGCAGGATCAACTCAGGGGTCTCCTGGGAGACCCAGTACTTC